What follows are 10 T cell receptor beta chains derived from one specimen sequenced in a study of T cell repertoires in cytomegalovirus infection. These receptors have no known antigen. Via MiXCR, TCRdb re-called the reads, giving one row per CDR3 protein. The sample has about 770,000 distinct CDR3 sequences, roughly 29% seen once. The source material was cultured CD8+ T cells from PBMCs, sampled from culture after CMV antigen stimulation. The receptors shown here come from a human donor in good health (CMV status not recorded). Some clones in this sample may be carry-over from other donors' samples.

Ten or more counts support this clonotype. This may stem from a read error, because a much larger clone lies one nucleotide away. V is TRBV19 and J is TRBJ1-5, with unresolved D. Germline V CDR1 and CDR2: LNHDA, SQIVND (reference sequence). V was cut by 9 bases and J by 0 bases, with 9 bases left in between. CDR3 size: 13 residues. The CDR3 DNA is TGTGCCAGCAGCTTACATAGCAATCAGCCCCAGCATTTT. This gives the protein CASSLHSNQPQHF.

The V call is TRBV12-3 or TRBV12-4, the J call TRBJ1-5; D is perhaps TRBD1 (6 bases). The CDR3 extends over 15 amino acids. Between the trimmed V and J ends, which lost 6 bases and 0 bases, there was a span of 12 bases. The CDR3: CASSPGDNSNQPQHF. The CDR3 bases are TGTGCCAGCAGCCCAGGGGACAATAGCAATCAGCCCCAGCATTTT.

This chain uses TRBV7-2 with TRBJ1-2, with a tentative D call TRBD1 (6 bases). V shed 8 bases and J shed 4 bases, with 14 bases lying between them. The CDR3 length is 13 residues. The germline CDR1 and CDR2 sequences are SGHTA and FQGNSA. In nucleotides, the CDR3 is TGTGCCAGCCTATTGGACAGTCTCTATGGCTACACCTTC. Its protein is CASLLDSLYGYTF.

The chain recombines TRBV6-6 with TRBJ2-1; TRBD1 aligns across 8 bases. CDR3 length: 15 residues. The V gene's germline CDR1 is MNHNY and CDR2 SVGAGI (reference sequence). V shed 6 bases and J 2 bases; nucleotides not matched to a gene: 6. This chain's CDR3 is CASRGQALPYNEQFF. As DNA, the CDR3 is TGTGCCAGCAGGGGACAGGCACTGCCCTACAATGAGCAGTTCTTC.

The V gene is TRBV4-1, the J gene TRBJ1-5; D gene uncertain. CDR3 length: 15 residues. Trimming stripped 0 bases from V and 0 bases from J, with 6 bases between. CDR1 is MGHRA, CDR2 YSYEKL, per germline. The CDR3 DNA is TGCGCCAGCAGCCAAGATTGGATTAGCAATCAGCCCCAGCATTTT. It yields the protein CASSQDWISNQPQHF.

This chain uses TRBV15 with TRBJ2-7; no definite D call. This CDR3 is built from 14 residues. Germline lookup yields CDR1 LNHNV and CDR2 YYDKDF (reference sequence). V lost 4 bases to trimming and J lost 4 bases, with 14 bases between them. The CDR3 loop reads CATSKSGDQYEQYV. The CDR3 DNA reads TGTGCCACCAGCAAGTCAGGAGACCAATACGAGCAGTACGTC.

CDR3 nucleotide sequence: TGTGCCAGCGCAAACGAGGGGGTGCTTCAGCCCCAGCATTTT. It codes for CASANEGVLQPQHF. The J gene is TRBJ1-5, the V gene TRBV2, with D maybe TRBD1 (6 bases). Germline V gene lookup returns CDR1 SNHLY and CDR2 FYNNEI. V was pared by 8 bases and J by 6 bases, with 17 bases between. This CDR3 has 14 amino acids.

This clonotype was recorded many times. The CDR3 loop is CASSLGTRVFSTDTQYF. The CDR3 DNA is TGTGCCAGCAGCTTAGGAACTCGCGTGTTCAGCACAGATACGCAGTATTTT. The chain carries TRBV7-2 and TRBJ2-3, with no clear D. This CDR3 spans 17 amino acids. The germline V gene has CDR1 SGHTA and CDR2 FQGNSA. V was shortened by 1 base and J by 0 bases, with 14 bases between the two germline ends.

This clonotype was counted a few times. CDR3 nucleotide sequence: TGTGCCAGCAGCTTGGGAGGAAGGGTCACTGAGCAGTTCTTC. This gives the protein CASSLGGRVTEQFF. The J gene is TRBJ2-1, the V gene TRBV5-6; no definite D call. Trimming took 0 bases from V and 9 from J, leaving 13 bases between them. The CDR3 loop spans 14 amino acids. CDR1 and CDR2 from the germline V gene are SGHDT and YYEEEE. Using reference TRBV5-6 and TRBJ2-1 for the parts outside the CDR3, the full variable domain is DAGVTQSPTHLIKTRGQQVTLRCSPKSGHDTVSWYQQALGQGPQFIFQYYEEEERQRGNFPDRFSGHQFPNYSSELNVNALLLGDSALYLCASSLGGRVTEQFFGPGTRLTVL.

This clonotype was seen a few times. The CDR3 here is CASSSVGALHEQFF. The CDR3 DNA is TGTGCCAGCAGCTCAGTTGGGGCCCTTCACGAGCAGTTCTTC. The chain couples TRBV7-2 to TRBJ2-1; TRBD1 might be the D (5 bases). This CDR3 comprises 14 residues. Germline lookup yields CDR1 SGHTA and CDR2 FQGNSA. Trimming took 4 bases from V and 10 from J, leaving 17 bases between them.